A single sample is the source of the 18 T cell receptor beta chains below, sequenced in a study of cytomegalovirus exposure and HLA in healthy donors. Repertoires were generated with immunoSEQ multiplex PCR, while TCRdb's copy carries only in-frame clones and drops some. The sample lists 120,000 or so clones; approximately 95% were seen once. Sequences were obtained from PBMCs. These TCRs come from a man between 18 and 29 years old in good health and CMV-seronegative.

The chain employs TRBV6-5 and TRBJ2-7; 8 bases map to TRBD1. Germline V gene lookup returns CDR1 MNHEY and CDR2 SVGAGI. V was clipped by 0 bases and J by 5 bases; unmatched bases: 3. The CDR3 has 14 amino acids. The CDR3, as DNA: TGTGCCAGCAGTTACTCCGGACAGGGAGACGAGCAGTACTTC. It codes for CASSYSGQGDEQYF.

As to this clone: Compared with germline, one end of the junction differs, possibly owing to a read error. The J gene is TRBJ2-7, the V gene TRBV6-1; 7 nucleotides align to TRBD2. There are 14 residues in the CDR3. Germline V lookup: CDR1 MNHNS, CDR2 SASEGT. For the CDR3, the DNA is TGTGCCAGCACCCTTGGCGGGAGCTCCCACGAGCAGTACTTC. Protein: CASTLGGSSHEQYF.

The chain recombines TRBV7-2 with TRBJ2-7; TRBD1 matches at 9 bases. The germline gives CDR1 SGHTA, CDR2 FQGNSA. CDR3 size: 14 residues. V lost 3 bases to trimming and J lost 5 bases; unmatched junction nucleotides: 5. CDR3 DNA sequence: TGTGCCAGCAGCTTCCTGGGGACAGGGAACGAGCAGTACTTC. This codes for CASSFLGTGNEQYF.

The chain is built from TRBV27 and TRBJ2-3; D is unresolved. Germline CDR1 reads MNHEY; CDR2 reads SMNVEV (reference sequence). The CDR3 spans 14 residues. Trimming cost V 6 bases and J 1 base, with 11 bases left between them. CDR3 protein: CASRTLGGTDTQYF. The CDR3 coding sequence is TGTGCCAGCAGAACCCTAGGCGGCACAGATACGCAGTATTTT.

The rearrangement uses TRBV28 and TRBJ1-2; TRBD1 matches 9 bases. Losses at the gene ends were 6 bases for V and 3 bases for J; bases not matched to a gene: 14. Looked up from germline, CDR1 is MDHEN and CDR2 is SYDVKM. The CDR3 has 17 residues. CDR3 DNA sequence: TGTGCCAGCAGCCCAACGGACACAGGGGGCTCGGACTATGGCTACACCTTC. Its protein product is CASSPTDTGGSDYGYTF.

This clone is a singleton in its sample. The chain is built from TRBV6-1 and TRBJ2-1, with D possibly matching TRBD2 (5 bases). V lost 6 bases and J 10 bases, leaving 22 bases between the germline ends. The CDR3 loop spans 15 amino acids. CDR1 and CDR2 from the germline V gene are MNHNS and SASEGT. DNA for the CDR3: TGTGCCAGCAGGGTGGGCCCGGCGGCCACGGGGGAGCAGTTCTTC. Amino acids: CASRVGPAATGEQFF.

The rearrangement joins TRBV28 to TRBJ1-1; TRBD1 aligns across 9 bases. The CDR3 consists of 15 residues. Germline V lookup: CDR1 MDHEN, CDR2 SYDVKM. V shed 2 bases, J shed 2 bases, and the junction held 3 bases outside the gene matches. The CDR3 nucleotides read TGTGCCAGCAGTTTAGGGGACAGGGCTAACACTGAAGCTTTCTTT. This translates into CASSLGDRANTEAFF. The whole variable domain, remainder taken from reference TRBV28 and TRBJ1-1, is DVKVTQSSRYLVKRTGEKVFLECVQDMDHENMFWYRQDPGLGLRLIYFSYDVKMKEKGDIPEGYSVSREKKERFSLILESASTNQTSMYLCASSLGDRANTEAFFGQGTRLTVV.

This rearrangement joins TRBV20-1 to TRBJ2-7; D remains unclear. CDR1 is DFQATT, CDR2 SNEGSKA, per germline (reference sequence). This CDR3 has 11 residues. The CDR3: CSVQTLYEQYF. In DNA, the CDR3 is TGCAGCGTGCAAACTTTGTACGAGCAGTACTTC.

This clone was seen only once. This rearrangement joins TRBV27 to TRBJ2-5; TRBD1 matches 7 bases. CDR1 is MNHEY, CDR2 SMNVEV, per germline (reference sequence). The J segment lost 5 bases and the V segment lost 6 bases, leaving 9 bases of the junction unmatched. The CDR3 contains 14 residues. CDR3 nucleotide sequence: TGTGCCAGCAGCCGACAGGGTCGTCGGGAGACCCAGTACTTC. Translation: CASSRQGRRETQYF.

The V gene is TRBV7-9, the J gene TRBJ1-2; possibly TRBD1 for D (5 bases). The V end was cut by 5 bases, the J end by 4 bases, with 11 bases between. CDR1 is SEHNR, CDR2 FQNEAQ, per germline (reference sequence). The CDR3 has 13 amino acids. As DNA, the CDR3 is TGTGCCAGCAGCCAGACAGTTATCTATGGCTACACCTTC. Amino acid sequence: CASSQTVIYGYTF. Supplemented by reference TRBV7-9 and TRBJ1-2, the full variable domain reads DTGVSQNPRHKITKRGQNVTFRCDPISEHNRLYWYRQTLGQGPEFLTYFQNEAQLEKSRLLSDRFSAERPKGSFSTLEIQRTEQGDSAMYLCASSQTVIYGYTFGSGTRLTVV.

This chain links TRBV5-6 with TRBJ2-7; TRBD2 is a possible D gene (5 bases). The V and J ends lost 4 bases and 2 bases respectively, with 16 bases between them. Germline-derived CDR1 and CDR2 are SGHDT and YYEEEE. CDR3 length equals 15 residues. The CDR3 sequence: CASSQFGRGAYEQYF. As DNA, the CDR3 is TGTGCCAGCAGCCAATTCGGACGGGGAGCCTACGAGCAGTACTTC.

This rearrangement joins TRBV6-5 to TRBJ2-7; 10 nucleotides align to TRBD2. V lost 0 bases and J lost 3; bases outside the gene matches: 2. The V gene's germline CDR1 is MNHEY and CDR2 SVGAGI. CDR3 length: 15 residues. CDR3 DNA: TGTGCCAGCAGTTACTCCCTAGCGGGAGTCTACGAGCAGTACTTC. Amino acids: CASSYSLAGVYEQYF.

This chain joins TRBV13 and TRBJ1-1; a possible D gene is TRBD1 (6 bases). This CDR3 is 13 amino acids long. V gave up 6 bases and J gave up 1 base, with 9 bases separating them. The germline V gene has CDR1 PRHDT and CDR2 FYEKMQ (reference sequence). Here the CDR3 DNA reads TGTGCCAGCAGAGGACAGCCGAACACTGAAGCTTTCTTT. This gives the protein CASRGQPNTEAFF.

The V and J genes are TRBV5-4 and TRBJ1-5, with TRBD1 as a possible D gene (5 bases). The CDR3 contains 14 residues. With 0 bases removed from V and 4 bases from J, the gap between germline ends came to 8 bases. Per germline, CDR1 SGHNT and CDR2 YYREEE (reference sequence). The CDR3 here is CASSLGGQNQPQHF. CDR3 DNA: TGTGCCAGCAGCTTGGGGGGCCAGAATCAGCCCCAGCATTTT.

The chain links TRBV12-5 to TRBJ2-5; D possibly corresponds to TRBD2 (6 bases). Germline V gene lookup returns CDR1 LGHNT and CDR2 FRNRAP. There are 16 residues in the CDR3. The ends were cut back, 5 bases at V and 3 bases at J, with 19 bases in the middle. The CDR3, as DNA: TGTGCTAGTGGTCGGCGACTAGGGGATTCGAAAGAGACCCAGTACTTC. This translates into CASGRRLGDSKETQYF.

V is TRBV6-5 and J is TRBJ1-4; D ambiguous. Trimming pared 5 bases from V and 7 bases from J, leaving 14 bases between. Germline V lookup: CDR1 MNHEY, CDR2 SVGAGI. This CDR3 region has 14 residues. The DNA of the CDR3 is TGTGCCAGCAGTCACCGGACTATCTCTGAAAAACTGTTTTTT. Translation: CASSHRTISEKLFF.

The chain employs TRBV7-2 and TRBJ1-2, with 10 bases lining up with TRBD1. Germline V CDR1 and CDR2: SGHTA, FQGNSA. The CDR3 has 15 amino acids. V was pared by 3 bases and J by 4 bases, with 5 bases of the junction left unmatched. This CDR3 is CASSLGQGRRYGYTF. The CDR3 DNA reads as TGTGCCAGCAGCTTGGGACAGGGGAGGCGCTATGGCTACACCTTC.

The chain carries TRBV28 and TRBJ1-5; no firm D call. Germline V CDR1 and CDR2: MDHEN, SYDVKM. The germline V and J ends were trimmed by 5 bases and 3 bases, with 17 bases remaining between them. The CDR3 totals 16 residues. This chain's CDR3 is CASSTPGRASNQPQHF. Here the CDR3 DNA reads TGTGCCAGCAGTACCCCGGGTCGCGCCTCCAATCAGCCCCAGCATTTT.